The entry below gives a single TCR beta chain sequence along with its context. The antigen this receptor binds is unknown. Per-base qualities were not stored, and no clone one base away is much larger. CDR1 SGHRS and CDR2 YFSETQ are derived from the germline V gene. Spanning cysteine to phenylalanine, the CDR3 consists of 18 amino acids. This entry keeps only the CDR3 DNA: 54 bases, framed from base 1. V ends up 1 base short and J 0 bases short, with an unmatched junction base count of 5. These data belong to a study of OX40 agonist ivuxolimab in advanced cancers. For the study in its entirety: The costimulatory receptor OX40 (CD134) was targeted by ivuxolimab, a fully human IgG2 agonistic monoclonal antibody. Partial responses occurred in three dose-escalation patients: two with cutaneous melanoma and one with hepatocellular carcinoma. Among the 52 dose-escalation patients, about 19 had hepatocellular carcinoma, around 15 melanoma, 9 renal cell carcinoma and 9 head and neck cancer. Peripheral TCRbeta sequencing aimed to test whether ivuxolimab altered TCR sequence diversity and caused clonal T-cell expansion. In the dose-escalation cohort, 82.7% of patients were male, and the mean age was roughly 60 years, with a range of 23 to 79. The monotherapy dose-escalation portion (N ≈ 56 patients) of the phase I ivuxolimab trial is reported in the paper. Intravenous ivuxolimab was administered to patients every 2 weeks at six dose levels: 0.01, 0.1, 0.3, 1.5, 3 and 10 mg/kg. Prior anti-PD-1, anti-PD-L1 or anti-CTLA-4 therapy was permitted, and checkpoint inhibitors had been received by roughly 42% of dose-escalation patients. What the research found in general, with its limitations: At doses of 0.1 to 3.0 mg/kg, clonal expansion of both CD4+ and CD8+ T cells in blood was seen between baseline and week 6. The antigen specificity of the clonally expanded peripheral T cells was not determined. After ivuxolimab, expanded clones were on average more numerous among CD8+ T cells than among CD4+ T cells. Low levels of normalized T-cell clonal expansion were also seen in some patients who did not respond. In the 0.1-3.0 mg/kg groups, partial responders were among the patients with the lowest normalized peripheral clonal expansion, particularly in CD8+ T cells.

Patients with autoimmune disease history or receiving systemic immunosuppression were excluded from the trial. Peripheral blood for TCR sequencing was collected from all dose cohorts at baseline, on cycle 4 day 1, and on cycle 7 day 1. Samples were obtained from an open-label, multicenter, first-in-human phase I dose-escalation trial of ivuxolimab. The trial enrolled adults with locally advanced or metastatic head and neck squamous cell, hepatocellular, melanoma or renal cell carcinoma. Before TCR sequencing, CD4+ T cells and CD8+ T cells from peripheral blood were sorted into separate populations. For sequencing of the TCRbeta CDR3 region, genomic DNA was extracted from the sorted cells. The immunoSEQ Assay was used for sequencing of TCRbeta CDR3 regions. Not all clones reach the TCRdb copy of this immuneACCESS table, which keeps in-frame sequences only. Checked studies attribute under half of the gap to unresolved V genes and leave the rest unexplained. The sample contains roughly 70,000 clones, 65% to 90% of them found a single time. 0.6% to 0.8% of the sample is taken by the ten largest.

The clonotype originates from an adult with an advanced solid tumor such as melanoma, head and neck, liver or kidney cancer. Source: CD4+ or CD8+ T cells sorted from blood, taken in a trial of the OX40 agonist ivuxolimab. Here the chain combines TRBV5-1 and TRBJ2-2; 11 bases in between match TRBD2. The sequence in DNA is TGCGCCAGCAGCTTGCGTACTAGCGGGGGAGCGAACACCGGGGAGCTGTTTTTT. It encodes CASSLRTSGGANTGELFF.